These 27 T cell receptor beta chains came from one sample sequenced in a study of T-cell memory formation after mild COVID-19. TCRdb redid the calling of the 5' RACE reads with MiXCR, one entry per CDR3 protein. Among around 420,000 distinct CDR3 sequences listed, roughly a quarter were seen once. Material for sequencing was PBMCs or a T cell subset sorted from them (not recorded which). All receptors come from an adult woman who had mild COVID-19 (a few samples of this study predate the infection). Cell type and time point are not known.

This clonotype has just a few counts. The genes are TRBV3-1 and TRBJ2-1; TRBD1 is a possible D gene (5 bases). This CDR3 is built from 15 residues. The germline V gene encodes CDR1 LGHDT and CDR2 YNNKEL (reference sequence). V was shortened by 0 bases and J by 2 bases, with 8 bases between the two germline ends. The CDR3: CASSQDWGTYNEQFF. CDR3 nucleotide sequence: TGTGCCAGCAGCCAAGATTGGGGCACCTACAATGAGCAGTTCTTC.

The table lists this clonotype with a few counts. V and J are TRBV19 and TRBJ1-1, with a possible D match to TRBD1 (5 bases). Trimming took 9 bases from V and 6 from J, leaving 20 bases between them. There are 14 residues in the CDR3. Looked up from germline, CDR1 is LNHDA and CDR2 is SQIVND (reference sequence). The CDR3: CASRPGPWVAEAFF. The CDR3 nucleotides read TGTGCCAGCCGGCCGGGACCTTGGGTAGCTGAAGCTTTCTTT.

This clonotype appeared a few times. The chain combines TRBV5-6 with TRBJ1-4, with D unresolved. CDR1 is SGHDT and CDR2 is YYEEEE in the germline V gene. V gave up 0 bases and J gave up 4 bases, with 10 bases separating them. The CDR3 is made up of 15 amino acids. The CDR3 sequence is CASSLGQMGNEKLFF. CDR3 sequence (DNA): TGTGCCAGCAGCTTGGGCCAGATGGGTAATGAAAAACTGTTTTTT.

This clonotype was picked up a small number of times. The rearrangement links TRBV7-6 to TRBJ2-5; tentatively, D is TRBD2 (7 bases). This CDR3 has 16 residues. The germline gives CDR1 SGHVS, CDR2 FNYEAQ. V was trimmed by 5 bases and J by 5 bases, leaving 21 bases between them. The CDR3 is CASSKSAAGALETQYF. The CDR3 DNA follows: TGTGCCAGCAGCAAAAGTGCGGCGGGGGCCTTGGAGACCCAGTACTTC.

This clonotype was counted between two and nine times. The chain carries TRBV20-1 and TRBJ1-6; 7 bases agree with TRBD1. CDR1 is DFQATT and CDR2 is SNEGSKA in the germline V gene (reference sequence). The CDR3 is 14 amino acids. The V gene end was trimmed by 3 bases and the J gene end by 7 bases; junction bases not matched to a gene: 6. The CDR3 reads CSASYRGRNSPLHF. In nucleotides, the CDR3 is TGCAGTGCTAGTTACAGGGGCCGAAATTCACCCCTCCACTTT.

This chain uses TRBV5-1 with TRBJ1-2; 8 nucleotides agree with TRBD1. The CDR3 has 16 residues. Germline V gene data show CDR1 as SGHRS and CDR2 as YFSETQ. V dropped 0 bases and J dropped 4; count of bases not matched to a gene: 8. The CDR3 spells CASSLEAGGAGYGYTF. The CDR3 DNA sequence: TGCGCCAGCAGCTTGGAGGCAGGGGGCGCTGGCTATGGCTACACCTTC.

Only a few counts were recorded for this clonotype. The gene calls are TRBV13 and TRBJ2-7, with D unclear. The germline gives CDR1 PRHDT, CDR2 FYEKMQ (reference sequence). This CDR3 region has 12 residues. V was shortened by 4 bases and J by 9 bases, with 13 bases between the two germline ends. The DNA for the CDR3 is TGTGCCAGCAGCTCAGGCACCTTAGGGCAGTACTTC. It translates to CASSSGTLGQYF.

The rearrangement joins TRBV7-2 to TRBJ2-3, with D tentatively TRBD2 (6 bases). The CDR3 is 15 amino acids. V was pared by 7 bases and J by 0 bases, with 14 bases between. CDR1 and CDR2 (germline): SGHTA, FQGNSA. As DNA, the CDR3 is TGTGCCAGCACCTCCGGGGGTACTAGCACAGATACGCAGTATTTT. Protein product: CASTSGGTSTDTQYF.

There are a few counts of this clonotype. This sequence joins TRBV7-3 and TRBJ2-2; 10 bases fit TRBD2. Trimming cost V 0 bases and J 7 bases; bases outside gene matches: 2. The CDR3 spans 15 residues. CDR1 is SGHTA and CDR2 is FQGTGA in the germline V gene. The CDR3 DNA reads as TGTGCCAGCAGCTTAACAGGGACTAGCGACGGGGAGCTGTTTTTT. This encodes CASSLTGTSDGELFF.

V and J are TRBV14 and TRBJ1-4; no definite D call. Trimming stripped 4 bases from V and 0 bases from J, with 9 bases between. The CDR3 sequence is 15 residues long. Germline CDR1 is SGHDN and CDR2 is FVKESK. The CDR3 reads CASSRDLATNEKLFF. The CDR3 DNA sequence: TGTGCCAGCAGCCGGGATTTGGCAACTAATGAAAAACTGTTTTTT.

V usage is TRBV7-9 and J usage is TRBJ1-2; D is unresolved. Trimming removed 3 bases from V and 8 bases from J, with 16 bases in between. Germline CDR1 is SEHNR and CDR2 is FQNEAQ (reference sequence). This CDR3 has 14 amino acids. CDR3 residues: CASSLAGSPVGYTF. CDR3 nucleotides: TGTGCCAGCAGCTTGGCAGGCTCCCCCGTGGGCTACACCTTC.

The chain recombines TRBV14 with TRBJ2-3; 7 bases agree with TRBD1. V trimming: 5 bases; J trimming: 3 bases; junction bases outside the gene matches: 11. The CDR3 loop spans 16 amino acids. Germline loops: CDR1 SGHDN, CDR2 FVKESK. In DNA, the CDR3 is TGTGCCAGCAGCGGCTTAGGGGCGACAGGGACAGATACGCAGTATTTT. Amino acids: CASSGLGATGTDTQYF.

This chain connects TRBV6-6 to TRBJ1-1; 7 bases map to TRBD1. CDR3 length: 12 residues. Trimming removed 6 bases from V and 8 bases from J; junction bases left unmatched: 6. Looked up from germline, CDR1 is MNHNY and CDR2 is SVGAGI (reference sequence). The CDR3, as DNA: TGTGCCAGCAGCCATAAGGGGGCCGAAGCTTTCTTT. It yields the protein CASSHKGAEAFF.

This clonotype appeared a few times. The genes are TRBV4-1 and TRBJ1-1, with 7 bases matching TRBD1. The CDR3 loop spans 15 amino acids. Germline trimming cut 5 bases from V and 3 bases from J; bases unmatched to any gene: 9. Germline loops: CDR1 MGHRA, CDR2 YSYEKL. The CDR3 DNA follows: TGCGCCAGCAGCTTACTGACAGGGAGGGACACTGAAGCTTTCTTT. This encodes CASSLLTGRDTEAFF.

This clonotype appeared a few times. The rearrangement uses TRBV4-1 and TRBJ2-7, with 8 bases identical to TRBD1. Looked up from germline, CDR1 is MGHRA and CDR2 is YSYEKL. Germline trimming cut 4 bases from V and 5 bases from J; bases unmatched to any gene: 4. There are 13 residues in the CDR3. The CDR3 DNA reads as TGCGCCAGCAGCCTGGACAGGGCGCACGAGCAGTACTTC. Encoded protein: CASSLDRAHEQYF.

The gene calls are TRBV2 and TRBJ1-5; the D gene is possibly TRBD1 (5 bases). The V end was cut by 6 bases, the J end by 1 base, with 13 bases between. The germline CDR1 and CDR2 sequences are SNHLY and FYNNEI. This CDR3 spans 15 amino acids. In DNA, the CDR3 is TGTGCCAGCAGCCGGGGACTTGACAGCAATCAGCCCCAGCATTTT. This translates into CASSRGLDSNQPQHF.

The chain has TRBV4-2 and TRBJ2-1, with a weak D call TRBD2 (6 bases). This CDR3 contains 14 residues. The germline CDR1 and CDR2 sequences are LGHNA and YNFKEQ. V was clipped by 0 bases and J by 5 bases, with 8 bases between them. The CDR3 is CASSQDGRDNEQFF. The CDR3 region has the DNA TGTGCCAGCAGCCAAGACGGGAGAGACAATGAGCAGTTCTTC.

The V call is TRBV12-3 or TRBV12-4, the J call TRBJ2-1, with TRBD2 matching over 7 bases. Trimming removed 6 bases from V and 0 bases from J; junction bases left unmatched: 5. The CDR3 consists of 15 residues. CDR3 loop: CASRAGEGSYNEQFF. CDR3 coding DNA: TGTGCCAGCAGGGCGGGAGAGGGCTCCTACAATGAGCAGTTCTTC.

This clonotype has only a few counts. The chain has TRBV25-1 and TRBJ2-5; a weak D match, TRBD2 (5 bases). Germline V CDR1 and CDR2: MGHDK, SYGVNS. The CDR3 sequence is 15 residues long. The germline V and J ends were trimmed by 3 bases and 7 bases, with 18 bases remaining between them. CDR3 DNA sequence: TGTGCCAGCAGTGAGGTAGCCCCTAGCTTCGGGACCCAGTACTTC. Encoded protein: CASSEVAPSFGTQYF.

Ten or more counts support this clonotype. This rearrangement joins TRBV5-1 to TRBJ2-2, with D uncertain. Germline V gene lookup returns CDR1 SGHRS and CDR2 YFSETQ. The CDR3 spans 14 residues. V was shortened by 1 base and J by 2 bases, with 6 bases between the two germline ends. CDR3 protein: CASSLYVNTGELFF. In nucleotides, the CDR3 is TGCGCCAGCAGCTTGTATGTTAACACCGGGGAGCTGTTTTTT.

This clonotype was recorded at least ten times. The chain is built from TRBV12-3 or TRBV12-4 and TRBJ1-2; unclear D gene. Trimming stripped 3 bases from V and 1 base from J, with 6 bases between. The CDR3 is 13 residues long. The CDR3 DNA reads TGTGCCAGCAGTTTGTCGAATAACTATGGCTACACCTTC. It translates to CASSLSNNYGYTF.

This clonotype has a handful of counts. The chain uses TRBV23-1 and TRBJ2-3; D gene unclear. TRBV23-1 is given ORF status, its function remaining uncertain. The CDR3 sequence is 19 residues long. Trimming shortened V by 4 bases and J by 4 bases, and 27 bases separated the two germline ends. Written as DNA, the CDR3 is TGCGCCAGCAGTCCGGTGTTTGGTATGGGAAACGAGTCCCCAGATACGCAGTATTTT. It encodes CASSPVFGMGNESPDTQYF.

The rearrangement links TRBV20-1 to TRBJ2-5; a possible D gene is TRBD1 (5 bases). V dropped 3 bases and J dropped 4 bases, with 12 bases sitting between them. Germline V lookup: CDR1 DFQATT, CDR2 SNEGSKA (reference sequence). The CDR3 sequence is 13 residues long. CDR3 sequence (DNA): TGCAGTGCTAGGACAGTCAACGGAGAGACCCAGTACTTC. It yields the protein CSARTVNGETQYF.

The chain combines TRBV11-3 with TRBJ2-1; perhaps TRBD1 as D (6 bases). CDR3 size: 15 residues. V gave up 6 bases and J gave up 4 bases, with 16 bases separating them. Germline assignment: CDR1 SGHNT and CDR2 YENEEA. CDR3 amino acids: CASRSPGHRYNEQFF. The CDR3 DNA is TGTGCCAGCAGGTCCCCGGGACATCGGTACAATGAGCAGTTCTTC.

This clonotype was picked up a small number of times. The CDR3 DNA is TGTGCCAGCACCACAAAGGGGTTCAATGAGCAGTTCTTC. This encodes CASTTKGFNEQFF. V is TRBV12-3 or TRBV12-4 and J is TRBJ2-1; the D gene is possibly TRBD1 (5 bases). The CDR3 contains 13 residues. V lost 7 bases to trimming and J lost 6 bases, with 13 bases between them.

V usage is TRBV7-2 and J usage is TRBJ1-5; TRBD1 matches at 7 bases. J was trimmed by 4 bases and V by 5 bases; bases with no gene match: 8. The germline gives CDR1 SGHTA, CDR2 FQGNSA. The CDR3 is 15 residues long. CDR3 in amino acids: CASSPSRGNNQPQHF. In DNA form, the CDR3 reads TGTGCCAGCAGCCCCAGCAGGGGGAATAATCAGCCCCAGCATTTT.

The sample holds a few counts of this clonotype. CDR3 loop: CASSPPSLRVTGYTF. The CDR3 coding sequence is TGTGCCAGCAGCCCACCTTCGCTCAGGGTAACTGGCTACACCTTC. This chain joins TRBV7-9 and TRBJ1-2, with D perhaps matching TRBD1 (5 bases). Germline V gene sequence: CDR1 SEHNR, CDR2 FQNEAQ (reference sequence). Trimming took off 5 bases at V and 7 bases at J, with 20 bases between the two ends. The CDR3 sequence is 15 residues long.